This TCR beta chain was identified during a study of cytomegalovirus exposure and HLA in healthy donors. Study results and caveats: The study flagged some 170 TCR beta chains as cytomegalovirus-associated. When analyzed later, a missense DCLRE1C variant was found to be linked to TCR beta V- and J-gene trimming. It was assumed in the presence/absence analyses that sequencing depth was roughly uniform across donors.

This clone has just a few counts. The antigen remains unidentified. The PCR had 60 Vbeta and 13 Jbeta primers. Only in-frame clones appear in the TCRdb table, and some are missing; sequencing was by immunoSEQ multiplex PCR. The sample lists about 170,000 clones, 70% to 80% seen once, with under 3% in the top ten. Per the germline V gene, CDR1 is MNHEY and CDR2 is SVGAGI. The V end lost 7 bases, the J end lost 0 bases, and 7 bases lay between the germline ends. CDR3 length equals 13 residues. The sample comprised PBMCs. The chain has TRBV6-5 and TRBJ1-3; D not certain. This receptor was taken from a woman aged 45 to 65 in good health and CMV-seronegative. CDR3 DNA: TGTGCCAGCACCTCTTCCTCTGGAAACACCATATATTTT. It is translated as CASTSSSGNTIYF.